This T cell receptor beta chain is from a study of CD8 T cells in Susac syndrome. Study-wide results and caveats: The CD4+ T cell repertoires, which came from Susac syndrome patients, showed no sign of clonal expansion.

In this sample, this clonotype turned up once. Its specificity is not known. RNA totalling roughly 0.5 to 1 ug underwent reverse transcription with random hexamers. MiXCR was run by TCRdb on the immunoSEQ multiplex PCR reads, yielding one entry per CDR3 protein. The sample carries around 140,000 distinct CDR3 sequences, roughly 94% recorded once. Germline lookup yields CDR1 LGHDT and CDR2 YNNKEL (reference sequence). V lost 6 bases and J 7 bases, leaving 9 bases between the germline ends. The CDR3 covers 11 residues. This chain uses TRBV3-1 with TRBJ1-2; possibly TRBD1 for D (6 bases). Input material: CD4+ T cells from PBMCs. The origin of this receptor is a human donor with Susac syndrome. CDR3 sequence (DNA): TGTGCCAGCAGGCGACAGGCTGGCTACACCTTC. It is translated as CASRRQAGYTF.